A selection of T cell receptor beta chains follows, all from one sample in a study of cytomegalovirus exposure and HLA in healthy donors. TCRdb keeps only in-frame clones here, not all; method: immunoSEQ multiplex PCR. This sample yields over 45,000 clones, of which 90% to 95% are seen a single time; around 5.8% belongs to the top ten. The specimen was PBMCs. Receptor source: a woman younger than 35 in good health and CMV-seronegative. The conserved cysteine and the conserved F or W are not part of the CDR3 here. Each record gives: CDR3 length, V gene, J gene, CDR3 protein.

>12|TRBV19|TRBJ1-5
ASLPGLSVGPQH
>12|TRBV5-8|TRBJ2-1
ASSPGTIYNEQF
>12|TRBV11-2|TRBJ1-1
ASSLETANTEAF
>13|TRBV7-2|TRBJ2-7
ASSWPGTSEYEQY
>14|TRBV7-6|TRBJ2-2
ASSLRLAGGSGELF
>12|TRBV29-1|TRBJ2-6
SVLGASGANVLT
>13|TRBV19|TRBJ1-2
ASTILQGFGYGYT
>13|TRBV7-8|TRBJ1-1
ASSSWDNGGTEAF
>12|TRBV7-2|TRBJ2-2
ASSLKGITGELF
>9|TRBV25-1|TRBJ2-4
ASSSGNIQY
>12|TRBV6-6|TRBJ1-1
ASRKKEGASEAF
>11|TRBV25-1|TRBJ1-5
ASSVTGNQPQH
>14|TRBV6-5|TRBJ2-5
ASSYLGLAGEETQY
>12|TRBV10-3|TRBJ1-2
AIDSGQGHYGYT
>14|TRBV10-1|TRBJ2-3
ASSVRTSGRPDTQY
>11|TRBV6-5|TRBJ1-1
ASRGQGGTEAF
>11|TRBV5-1|TRBJ1-2
ASSSSTGDGYT
>14|TRBV10-1|TRBJ2-6
ASSEGGPSGANVLT
>15|TRBV27|TRBJ1-5
ASSPFFTGPPNQPQH
>12|TRBV28|TRBJ2-2
ASSLDRAAGELF
>15|TRBV4-3|TRBJ2-4
ASSQRGPGLAEGGQY
>11|TRBV7-7|TRBJ1-4
ASQGATNEKLF
>12|TRBV18|TRBJ2-7
ASSPPGQHYEQY
>12|TRBV15|TRBJ2-7
ATSREGSIYEQY
>13|TRBV11-3|TRBJ2-2
ASSTRQGGTGELF
>12|TRBV10-3|TRBJ1-1
AISSQGGNTEAF
>14|TRBV11-3|TRBJ2-3
ASSPHRGERADTQY
>11|TRBV7-9|TRBJ2-7
ASSFRTGDEQY
>11|TRBV15|TRBJ2-7
ATSRDYVSEQY
>12|TRBV6-5|TRBJ2-3
ASSYSRITDTQY
>14|TRBV7-6|TRBJ1-2
ASSFYLRGGHYGYT
>11|TRBV2|TRBJ2-7
ASGDGPIYEQY
>12|TRBV6-1|TRBJ2-5
ASSDSGRQETQY
>12|TRBV28|TRBJ1-1
ASWAQGMNTEAF
>11|TRBV7-8|TRBJ1-5
ASSLDRALPQH
>13|TRBV2|TRBJ2-3
ASSATSGGSDTQY
>11|TRBV30|TRBJ2-5
AWSRTQQETQY
>12|TRBV29-1|TRBJ2-5
SVEARTASGTQY
>11|TRBV25-1|TRBJ1-1
ASGQVGVGEAF
>11|TRBV29-1|TRBJ1-5
SVEGTGNQPQH
>12|TRBV18|TRBJ2-2
ASSLNLGYGELF
>12|TRBV9|TRBJ2-5
ASSVGDRAETQY
>13|TRBV19|TRBJ1-5
ASSIGLSDNQPQH
>9|TRBV10-2|TRBJ2-5
ASTGEETQY
>11|TRBV29-1|TRBJ2-1
SVLAGVGNEQF
>10|TRBV10-3|TRBJ2-7
ATSGTAYEQY
>12|TRBV7-2|TRBJ2-5
ASSRSTGIGTQY
>14|TRBV4-2|TRBJ1-1
ASSQASQGAKTEAF
>10|TRBV10-3|TRBJ1-1
AIRETEGEAF
>11|TRBV5-6|TRBJ2-1
ASSLTGTNEQF
>16|TRBV7-6|TRBJ2-5
ASSFRLSIAGGPETQY
>13|TRBV15|TRBJ2-5
ATSRVIAGQETQY
>10|TRBV10-3|TRBJ1-2
AISTAMWGYT
>13|TRBV9|TRBJ2-7
ASSVAKTSGYEQY